The 15 T cell receptor beta chains below all came from one sample that was sequenced in a study of T cells after yellow fever vaccination. TCRdb fed the 5' RACE reads into MiXCR, producing one record per CDR3 protein. The data hold around 610,000 distinct CDR3 sequences, with roughly 13% observed a single time. The specimen comprised PBMCs, sampled on the day of the yellow fever booster vaccination. All receptors derive from a man younger than 45 who received the YFV17D yellow fever vaccine.

This chain connects TRBV20-1 to TRBJ2-7; no clear D gene. CDR3 length equals 14 residues. Trimming cost V 2 bases and J 5 bases, with 16 bases left between them. The germline CDR1 and CDR2 sequences are DFQATT and SNEGSKA (reference sequence). In nucleotides, the CDR3 is TGCAGTGCTAGATCACAGCGATACCCTGACGAGCAGTACTTC. This translates into CSARSQRYPDEQYF.

This chain links TRBV2 with TRBJ2-7; weak D call: TRBD1 (6 bases). The germline V and J ends were trimmed by 1 base and 2 bases, with 9 bases remaining between them. The germline gives CDR1 SNHLY, CDR2 FYNNEI. CDR3 length: 14 residues. In nucleotides, the CDR3 is TGTGCCAGCAGTGAAGGGACAGACCCCTACGAGCAGTACTTC. The encoded protein is CASSEGTDPYEQYF.

This clonotype was counted only a few times. This chain links TRBV19 with TRBJ2-3, with 8 bases identical to TRBD2. The CDR3 extends over 14 amino acids. V was pared by 6 bases and J by 8 bases, with 10 bases of the junction left unmatched. From germline, CDR1 is LNHDA and CDR2 SQIVND (reference sequence). Here the CDR3 reads CASRRAGVLATQYF. The CDR3 bases are TGTGCCAGTAGAAGAGCGGGAGTACTGGCTACGCAGTATTTT.

This clonotype has only a few counts. The rearrangement uses TRBV7-3 and TRBJ2-7; maybe TRBD1 (5 bases). The CDR3 is 16 amino acids. Looked up from germline, CDR1 is SGHTA and CDR2 is FQGTGA. Trimming took off 5 bases at V and 9 bases at J, with 26 bases between the two ends. The CDR3 DNA reads as TGTGCCAGCAGCCCAAGACCAACAGGAGTCCTACGAGGGCAGTACTTC. Its protein is CASSPRPTGVLRGQYF.

This clonotype was observed many times. The chain couples TRBV7-8 to TRBJ2-5; a possible D gene is TRBD1 (6 bases). Trimming removed 5 bases from V and 4 bases from J, with 17 bases in between. CDR3 size: 15 residues. Germline assignment: CDR1 SGHVS and CDR2 FQNEAQ. The CDR3 loop is CASSPKDRSPETQYF. CDR3 coding DNA: TGTGCCAGCAGCCCAAAGGACAGAAGTCCAGAGACCCAGTACTTC.

DNA for the CDR3: TGTGCCAGCAGACCCGGGACAGGGGGCAGGGAGCAGTACTTC. Protein sequence: CASRPGTGGREQYF. This rearrangement joins TRBV6-2 or TRBV6-3 to TRBJ2-7; TRBD1 matches at 12 bases. Looked up from germline, CDR1 is MNHEY and CDR2 is SVGEGT. Trimming cost V 6 bases and J 7 bases; bases outside gene matches: 7. The CDR3 sequence is 14 residues long.

The chain recombines TRBV11-1 with TRBJ2-6; the match to TRBD1 covers 7 bases. The germline CDR1 and CDR2 sequences are SGHAT and FQDESV (reference sequence). Trimming took 5 bases from V and 3 from J; bases not matched to a gene: 16. The CDR3 covers 19 residues. The CDR3 nucleotides are TGTGCCAGCAGCGGACGGACAGGAAAGTTTATATTTGGGGCCAACGTCCTGACTTTC. Protein product: CASSGRTGKFIFGANVLTF.

The chain has TRBV29-1 and TRBJ2-1; D could derive from TRBD1 or TRBD2 (5 bases each). Germline assignment: CDR1 SQVTM and CDR2 ANQGSEA. V was pared by 6 bases and J by 4 bases, with 13 bases between. This CDR3 contains 13 residues. CDR3 loop: CSVAGTPYNEQFF. CDR3 nucleotides: TGCAGCGTCGCCGGGACCCCTTACAATGAGCAGTTCTTC.

This clonotype was counted a few times. At one end, the junction sequence differs from germline, possibly due to a read error. This chain uses TRBV11-3 with TRBJ2-1; no reliable D call. From germline, CDR1 is SGHNT and CDR2 YENEEA. CDR3 length equals 16 residues. CDR3 nucleotide sequence: TGTGCCAGCAGCTTAGTAGGTGGCAGGCAATACAGTGAGCAGTTCTTC. It yields the protein CASSLVGGRQYSEQFF.

This chain uses TRBV20-1 with TRBJ2-7, with 8 nucleotides matching TRBD2. This CDR3 has 16 residues. Germline values: CDR1 DFQATT, CDR2 SNEGSKA (reference sequence). V trimming: 2 bases; J trimming: 5 bases; junction bases outside the gene matches: 14. CDR3 nucleotide sequence: TGCAGTGCTAGACCCGGGACTAGTGCGGCCGGCGACGAGCAGTACTTC. Protein sequence: CSARPGTSAAGDEQYF.

This clonotype came up a few times. As DNA, the CDR3 is TGCGCCAGCAGCCATAAAATTAACGACAGGGGGCGGGGATCGCAGGCTTTCTTT. Protein product: CASSHKINDRGRGSQAFF. The chain is built from TRBV4-3 and TRBJ1-1; 10 bases are a match to TRBD1. The CDR3 covers 18 residues. In germline, CDR1 is LGHNA, CDR2 YSLEER. Trimming took 3 bases from V and 11 from J; bases not matched to a gene: 21.

This clonotype has just a few counts. The chain carries TRBV7-2 and TRBJ2-7, with a possible D match to TRBD2 (6 bases). Germline CDR1 and CDR2: SGHTA and FQGNSA. V gave up 4 bases and J gave up 3 bases, with 13 bases separating them. CDR3 length: 14 residues. The CDR3 region has the DNA TGTGCCAGCAGCTCCGCTTTGGGGGGCTACGAGCAGTACTTC. Protein product: CASSSALGGYEQYF.

This clonotype came up a few times. The J gene is TRBJ2-5, the V gene TRBV10-1; D is possibly TRBD1 or TRBD2 (5 bases each). CDR3 length equals 14 residues. Trimming cost V 7 bases and J 4 bases, with 16 bases left between them. The germline V gene encodes CDR1 WNHNN and CDR2 SYGVQD (reference sequence). The CDR3 region is CASTSKKRGETQYF. The CDR3 region has the DNA TGCGCCAGCACTTCGAAAAAGAGGGGAGAGACCCAGTACTTC.

This sequence joins TRBV11-2 and TRBJ2-5; possibly TRBD2 for D (6 bases). Germline loops: CDR1 SGHAT, CDR2 FQNNGV. V gave up 1 base and J gave up 5 bases, with 32 bases separating them. The CDR3 is 21 amino acids. CDR3 DNA sequence: TGTGCCAGCAGCTTAGTTGGGGTATGGGGCGGGACCCTTTTGCCGTGGGAGACCCAGTACTTC. It translates to CASSLVGVWGGTLLPWETQYF.

The V gene is TRBV19, the J gene TRBJ1-5; D is unresolved. Germline assignment: CDR1 LNHDA and CDR2 SQIVND (reference sequence). The CDR3 is 19 residues long. With 0 bases removed from V and 0 bases from J, the gap between germline ends came to 18 bases. CDR3 bases: TGTGCCAGTAGTATAGAACTTGTCGGGCAGCCTTATAGCAATCAGCCCCAGCATTTT. This sequence encodes CASSIELVGQPYSNQPQHF.